Listed below are T cell receptor beta chains from one sample, sequenced in a study of blood T cell repertoires in COVID-19. TCRdb keeps only in-frame clones here, not all; method: immunoSEQ multiplex PCR. This repertoire shows approximately 120,000 clones, about 77% found once; its top ten account for around 18%. The sample consisted of peripheral blood. The receptor source for this set is a man at least 80 years old with acute or convalescent COVID-19. Each CDR3 is given with its conserved first and last residue. A D gene is named only where the DNA matches it firmly. Size tells how often a clone was seen (once, few, many) or the class of an expanded clone, and some rows leave it out.

clone size	V gene	J gene	D gene	CDR3 protein	CDR3 DNA
few	TRBV11-2	TRBJ2-2	NA	CASSWGTANTGELFF	TGTGCCAGCAGCTGGGGGACTGCGAACACCGGGGAGCTGTTTTTT
few	TRBV19	TRBJ2-7	TRBD1	CASSRGQHEQYF	TGTGCCAGTAGTAGGGGACAGCACGAGCAGTACTTC
NA	TRBV19	TRBJ2-7	NA	CASSVGQSYEQYF	TGTGCCAGTAGTGTCGGACAGTCCTACGAGCAGTACTTC
NA	TRBV2	TRBJ1-4	TRBD1	CASTSDRGRNEKLFF	TGTGCCAGCACCTCCGACAGGGGAAGAAATGAAAAACTGTTTTTT
NA	TRBV10-2	TRBJ2-5	TRBD2	CASRTSGGFQETQYF	TGCGCCAGCAGGACTAGCGGGGGTTTCCAAGAGACCCAGTACTTC
NA	TRBV9	TRBJ1-4	NA	CASSETALNEKLFF	TGTGCCAGCAGCGAGACAGCTCTTAATGAAAAACTGTTTTTT
NA	TRBV29-1	TRBJ2-1	NA	CSVGSGNEQFF	TGCAGCGTTGGTTCCGGCAATGAGCAGTTCTTC
once	TRBV7-9	TRBJ1-5	NA	CASTGPGQYSNQPQHF	TGTGCCAGTACCGGCCCAGGACAGTATAGCAATCAGCCCCAGCATTTT
NA	TRBV6-2/TRBV6-3	TRBJ1-4	TRBD1	CASSYLGQDLTNEKLFF	TGTGCCAGCAGTTACCTGGGACAGGATCTAACTAATGAAAAACTGTTTTTT
NA	TRBV5-1	TRBJ2-7	TRBD1	CASSLQGFYEQYF	TGCGCCAGCAGCTTACAGGGGTTCTACGAGCAGTACTTC
NA	TRBV5-4	TRBJ1-4	NA	CASSADSNNEKLFF	TGTGCCAGCAGCGCGGACAGCAATAATGAAAAACTGTTTTTT
NA	TRBV7-2	TRBJ1-2	NA	CASSSARGEEDGYTF	TGTGCCAGCAGCTCCGCCCGGGGGGAAGAGGATGGCTACACCTTC
many	TRBV6-5	TRBJ1-2	NA	CASSPQGAGYGYTF	TGTGCCAGCAGCCCACAGGGCGCAGGTTATGGCTACACCTTC
few	TRBV11-2	TRBJ1-3	NA	CASSLSTGSLAGNTIYF	TGTGCCAGCAGCTTAAGTACAGGGTCGCTCGCTGGAAACACCATATATTTT
few	TRBV27	TRBJ2-1	TRBD1	CASSNRGDNEQFF	TGTGCCAGCAGCAACAGGGGGGACAATGAGCAGTTCTTC
NA	TRBV18	TRBJ1-5	TRBD1	CASSAQGQGYQPQHF	TGTGCCAGCTCGGCACAGGGACAGGGATATCAGCCCCAGCATTTT
NA	TRBV6-1	TRBJ2-3	TRBD2	CASSEGLGLAGEGDTQYF	TGTGCCAGCAGTGAAGGGCTAGGACTAGCGGGGGAGGGAGATACGCAGTATTTT
NA	TRBV19	TRBJ2-7	NA	CASGLLPQVLEQYF	TGTGCCAGTGGTTTACTACCCCAAGTCCTCGAGCAGTACTTC
few	TRBV10-3	TRBJ2-5	NA	CAISDYQETQYF	TGTGCCATCAGTGACTATCAAGAGACCCAGTACTTC
once	TRBV7-2	TRBJ2-7	NA	CASSPLPQGGDEQYF	TGTGCCAGCAGCCCCCTACCCCAGGGTGGGGACGAGCAGTACTTC
NA	TRBV7-9	TRBJ2-7	TRBD1	CASSSGTGLYEQYF	TGTGCCAGCAGTTCCGGGACAGGGCTATACGAGCAGTACTTC
NA	TRBV4-1	TRBJ1-2	NA	CASSQDRGYNYGYTF	TGCGCCAGCAGCCAAGATAGAGGATATAACTATGGCTACACCTTC
NA	TRBV14	TRBJ2-1	NA	CASILIWSSYNEQFF	TGTGCCAGCATCCTAATATGGAGCTCCTACAATGAGCAGTTCTTC
NA	TRBV2	TRBJ2-2	TRBD1	CASSLQGAGTGELFF	TGTGCCAGCAGTTTACAGGGGGCTGGCACCGGGGAGCTGTTTTTT
few	TRBV5-4	TRBJ2-1	TRBD2	CASSQTSGNEQFF	TGTGCCAGCAGCCAGACTAGCGGAAATGAGCAGTTCTTC
NA	TRBV19	TRBJ1-4	NA	CASSISRVGNEKLFF	TGTGCCAGTAGTATCTCCAGGGTTGGTAATGAAAAACTGTTTTTT
NA	TRBV15	TRBJ1-5	NA	CATSRGPGPSNQPQHF	TGTGCCACCAGCAGAGGCCCAGGGCCTAGCAATCAGCCCCAGCATTTT
NA	TRBV5-6	TRBJ2-7	TRBD1	CASSFLGQSSGQYF	TGTGCCAGCAGCTTCCTGGGACAGTCTTCAGGGCAGTACTTC
NA	TRBV7-2	TRBJ1-2	TRBD1	CASSSRTGGGYGYTF	TGTGCCAGCAGCTCGCGGACAGGGGGCGGCTATGGCTACACCTTC
NA	TRBV5-1	TRBJ1-2	TRBD1	CASSLEPPGQGTYGYTF	TGCGCCAGCAGCTTGGAGCCGCCGGGACAGGGTACCTATGGCTACACCTTC
NA	TRBV23-1	TRBJ1-2	TRBD1	CASSPPGGRRGYTF	TGCGCCAGCAGTCCCCCAGGGGGCAGGCGCGGCTACACCTTC
NA	TRBV6-1	TRBJ1-3	TRBD1	CASSGGQGSTLRNTIYF	TGTGCCAGCAGTGGGGGACAGGGATCCACTCTAAGAAACACCATATATTTT
once	TRBV7-6	TRBJ2-7	TRBD2	CASSLDTSGYEQYF	TGTGCCAGCAGCTTAGACACTAGCGGCTACGAGCAGTACTTC
NA	TRBV4-2	TRBJ1-2	NA	CASSQDLGYKGYTF	TGTGCCAGCAGCCAAGATCTCGGGTATAAAGGCTACACCTTC
NA	TRBV11-2	TRBJ2-1	NA	CASSLGTLGYNEQFF	TGTGCCAGCAGCTTAGGTACACTAGGCTACAATGAGCAGTTCTTC
few	TRBV18	TRBJ2-5	NA	CASSPASGQQETQYF	TGTGCCAGCTCACCCGCAAGCGGGCAACAAGAGACCCAGTACTTC
NA	TRBV7-2	TRBJ1-1	TRBD1	CASSLGQGNTEAFF	TGTGCCAGCAGCTTAGGACAGGGGAACACTGAAGCTTTCTTT
once	TRBV15	TRBJ2-5	NA	CATSRDFLWYSHKYF	TGTGCCACCAGCAGAGATTTTTTATGGTACAGTCATAAGTACTTC
NA	TRBV11-2	TRBJ2-1	TRBD1	CASSSGQGIGQFF	TGTGCCAGCAGCTCTGGACAGGGGATTGGGCAGTTCTTC
few	TRBV7-2	TRBJ2-1	TRBD1	CASSSGTGGGWNEQFF	TGTGCCAGCAGCTCCGGGACAGGGGGAGGATGGAATGAGCAGTTCTTC
few	TRBV7-2	TRBJ1-1	TRBD1	CASSLRTGVAFF	TGTGCCAGCAGTTTAAGGACAGGGGTAGCTTTCTTT
NA	TRBV3-1/TRBV3-2	TRBJ1-6	NA	CASSQVGASPLHF	TGTGCCAGCAGCCAAGTGGGGGCTTCACCCCTCCACTTT
NA	TRBV19	TRBJ2-6	NA	CASSIRSGYRSGANVLTF	TGTGCCAGTAGTATAAGGTCGGGGTACCGCTCTGGGGCCAACGTCCTGACTTTC
few	TRBV25-1	TRBJ1-6	TRBD1	CASNQIQGVGSYNSPLHF	TGTGCCAGCAACCAAATCCAGGGGGTCGGCTCCTATAATTCACCCCTCCACTTT
NA	TRBV7-9	TRBJ2-3	TRBD2	CASSSKPSGGDVTDTQYF	TGTGCCAGCAGCTCAAAACCCTCGGGGGGGGACGTCACAGATACGCAGTATTTT
NA	TRBV6-2/TRBV6-3	TRBJ1-1	TRBD1	CASSSPTGGNTEAFF	TGTGCCAGCAGTTCCCCGACAGGGGGCAACACTGAAGCTTTCTTT
NA	TRBV3-1/TRBV3-2	TRBJ2-5	NA	CASSQGTGFQETQYF	TGTGCCAGCAGCCAAGGTACAGGGTTCCAAGAGACCCAGTACTTC
NA	TRBV10-1	TRBJ2-1	TRBD1	CASIARDRQGWEQFF	TGCGCCAGCATAGCACGGGACAGGCAAGGGTGGGAGCAGTTCTTC
NA	TRBV4-1	TRBJ1-3	TRBD1	CASSPSDRGLGNTIYF	TGCGCCAGCAGCCCCTCGGACAGGGGGCTGGGAAACACCATATATTTT
few	TRBV5-6	TRBJ1-1	NA	CASSRQTTEAFF	TGTGCCAGCAGCCGACAGACCACTGAAGCTTTCTTT
once	TRBV5-1	TRBJ1-1	NA	CASSLALSARTEAFF	TGCGCCAGCAGCTTGGCCTTATCGGCGAGGACTGAAGCTTTCTTT